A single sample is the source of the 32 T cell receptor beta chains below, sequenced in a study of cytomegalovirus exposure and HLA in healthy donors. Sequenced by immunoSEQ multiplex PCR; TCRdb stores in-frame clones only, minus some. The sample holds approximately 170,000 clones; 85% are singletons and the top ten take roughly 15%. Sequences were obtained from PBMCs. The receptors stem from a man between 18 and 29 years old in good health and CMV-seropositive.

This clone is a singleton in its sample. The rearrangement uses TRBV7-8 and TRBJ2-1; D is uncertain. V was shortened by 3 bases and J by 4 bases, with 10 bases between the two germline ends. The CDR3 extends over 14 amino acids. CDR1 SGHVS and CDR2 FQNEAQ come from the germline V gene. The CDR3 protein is CASSFSARYNEQFF. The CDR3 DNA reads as TGTGCCAGCAGCTTTTCGGCCAGGTACAATGAGCAGTTCTTC.

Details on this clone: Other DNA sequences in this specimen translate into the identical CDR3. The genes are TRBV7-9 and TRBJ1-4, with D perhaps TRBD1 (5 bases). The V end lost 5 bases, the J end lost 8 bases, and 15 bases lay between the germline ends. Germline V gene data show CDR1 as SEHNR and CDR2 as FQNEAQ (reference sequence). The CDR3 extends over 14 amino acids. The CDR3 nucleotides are TGTGCCAGCAGCCAAGGACATGTGAACGAAAAACTGTTTTTT. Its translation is CASSQGHVNEKLFF.

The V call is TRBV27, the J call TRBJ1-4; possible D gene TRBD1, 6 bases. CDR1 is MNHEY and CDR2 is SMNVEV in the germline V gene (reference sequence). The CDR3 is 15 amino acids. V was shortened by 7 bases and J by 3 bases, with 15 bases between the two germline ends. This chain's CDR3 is CASMGGGAANEKLFF. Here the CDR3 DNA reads TGTGCCAGCATGGGGGGGGGCGCGGCTAATGAAAAACTGTTTTTT.

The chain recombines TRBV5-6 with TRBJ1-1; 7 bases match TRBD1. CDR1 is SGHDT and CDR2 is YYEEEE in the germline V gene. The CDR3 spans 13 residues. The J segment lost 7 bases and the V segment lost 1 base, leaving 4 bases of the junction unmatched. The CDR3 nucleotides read TGTGCCAGCAGCTTGACAGGGGACGATGAAGCTTTCTTT. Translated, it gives CASSLTGDDEAFF.

CDR3 nucleotides: TGCGCCAGCAGAACTGACTCCCCCCCCGGGGAGCTGTTTTTT. Protein: CASRTDSPPGELFF. V and J are TRBV5-1 and TRBJ2-2; D gene unclear. Trimming pared 5 bases from V and 6 bases from J, leaving 14 bases between. The CDR3 has 14 amino acids. CDR1 is SGHRS and CDR2 is YFSETQ in the germline V gene.

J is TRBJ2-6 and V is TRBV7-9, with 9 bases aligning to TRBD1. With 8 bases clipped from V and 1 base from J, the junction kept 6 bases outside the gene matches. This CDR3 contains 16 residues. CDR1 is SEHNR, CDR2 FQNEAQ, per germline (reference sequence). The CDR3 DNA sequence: TGTGCCAGCGCTAGGGACAGGGTGTCTGGGGCCAACGTCCTGACTTTC. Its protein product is CASARDRVSGANVLTF.

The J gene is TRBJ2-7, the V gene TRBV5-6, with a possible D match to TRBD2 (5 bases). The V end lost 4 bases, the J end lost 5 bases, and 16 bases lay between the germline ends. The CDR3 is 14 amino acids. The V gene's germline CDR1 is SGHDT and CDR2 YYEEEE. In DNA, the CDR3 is TGTGCCAGCAGCCTGACCTACGGGATCAACGAGCAGTACTTC. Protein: CASSLTYGINEQYF.

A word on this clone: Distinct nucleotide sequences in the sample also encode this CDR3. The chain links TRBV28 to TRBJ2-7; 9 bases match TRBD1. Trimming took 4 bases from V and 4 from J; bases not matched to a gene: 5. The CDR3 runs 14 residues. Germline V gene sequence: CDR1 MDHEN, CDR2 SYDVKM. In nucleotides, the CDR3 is TGTGCCAGCAGTTCACCGGGACAGGGTTACGAGCAGTACTTC. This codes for CASSSPGQGYEQYF.

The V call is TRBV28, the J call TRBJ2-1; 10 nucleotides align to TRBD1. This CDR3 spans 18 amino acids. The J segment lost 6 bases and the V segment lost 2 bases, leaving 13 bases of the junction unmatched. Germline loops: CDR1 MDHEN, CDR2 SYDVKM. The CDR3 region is CASSLIPGTGEGRNEQFF. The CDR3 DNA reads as TGTGCCAGCAGTTTAATCCCCGGGACAGGGGAAGGTCGCAATGAGCAGTTCTTC.

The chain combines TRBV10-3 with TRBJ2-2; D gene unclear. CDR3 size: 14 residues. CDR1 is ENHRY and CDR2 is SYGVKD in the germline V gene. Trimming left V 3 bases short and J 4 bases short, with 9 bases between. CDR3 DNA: TGTGCCATCAGTGAAGTCCTCAGCACCGGGGAGCTGTTTTTT. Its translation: CAISEVLSTGELFF.

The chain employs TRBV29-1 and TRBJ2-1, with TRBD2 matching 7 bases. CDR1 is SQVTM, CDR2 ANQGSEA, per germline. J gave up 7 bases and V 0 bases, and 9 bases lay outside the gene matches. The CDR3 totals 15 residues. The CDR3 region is CSVEDASGVLNEQFF. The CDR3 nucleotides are TGCAGCGTTGAAGATGCAAGCGGGGTCCTGAATGAGCAGTTCTTC.

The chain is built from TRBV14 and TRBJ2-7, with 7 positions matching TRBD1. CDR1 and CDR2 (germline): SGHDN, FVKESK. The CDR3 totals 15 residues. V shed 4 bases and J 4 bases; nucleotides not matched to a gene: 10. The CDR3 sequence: CASSLPGQDRYEQYF. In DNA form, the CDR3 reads TGTGCCAGCAGCCTCCCCGGACAGGATCGGTACGAGCAGTACTTC.

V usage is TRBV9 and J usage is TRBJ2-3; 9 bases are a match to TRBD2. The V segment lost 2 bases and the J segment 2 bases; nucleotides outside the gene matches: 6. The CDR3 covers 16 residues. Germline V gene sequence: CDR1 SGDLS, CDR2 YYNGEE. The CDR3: CASSVLPSGTTDTQYF. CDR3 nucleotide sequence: TGTGCCAGCAGCGTCCTGCCTAGCGGGACCACAGATACGCAGTATTTT.

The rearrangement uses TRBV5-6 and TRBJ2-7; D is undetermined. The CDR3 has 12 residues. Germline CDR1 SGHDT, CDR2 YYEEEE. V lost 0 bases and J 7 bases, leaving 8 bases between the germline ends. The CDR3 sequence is CASSLGLLEQYF. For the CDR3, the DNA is TGTGCCAGCAGCTTGGGGCTCTTGGAGCAGTACTTC.

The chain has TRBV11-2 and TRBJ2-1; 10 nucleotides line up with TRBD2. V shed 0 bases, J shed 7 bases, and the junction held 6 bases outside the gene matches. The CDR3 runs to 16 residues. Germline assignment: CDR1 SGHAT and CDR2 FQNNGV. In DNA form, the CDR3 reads TGTGCCAGCAGCTTAGATCAACTAGCGGGGTGGAATGAGCAGTTCTTC. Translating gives CASSLDQLAGWNEQFF.

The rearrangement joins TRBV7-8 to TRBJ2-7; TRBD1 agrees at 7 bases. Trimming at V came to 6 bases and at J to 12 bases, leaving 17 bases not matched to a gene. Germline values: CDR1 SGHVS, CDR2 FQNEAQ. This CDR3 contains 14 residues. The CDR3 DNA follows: TGTGCCAGCAGACAAACAGGGGATATGGGTTCTCTGTACTTC. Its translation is CASRQTGDMGSLYF.

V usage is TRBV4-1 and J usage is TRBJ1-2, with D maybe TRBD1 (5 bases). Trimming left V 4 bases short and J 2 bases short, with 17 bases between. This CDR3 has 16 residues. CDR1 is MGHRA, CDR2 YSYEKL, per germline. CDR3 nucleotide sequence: TGCGCCAGCAGCCCTACGACAGTCTGGCTAAACTATGGCTACACCTTC. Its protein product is CASSPTTVWLNYGYTF.

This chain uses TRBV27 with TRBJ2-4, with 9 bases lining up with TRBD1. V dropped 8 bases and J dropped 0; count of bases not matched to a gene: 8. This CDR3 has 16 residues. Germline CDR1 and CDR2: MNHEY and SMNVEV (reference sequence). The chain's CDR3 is CASWPGTGLAKNIQYF. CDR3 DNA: TGTGCCAGCTGGCCCGGGACAGGGCTAGCCAAAAACATTCAGTACTTC.

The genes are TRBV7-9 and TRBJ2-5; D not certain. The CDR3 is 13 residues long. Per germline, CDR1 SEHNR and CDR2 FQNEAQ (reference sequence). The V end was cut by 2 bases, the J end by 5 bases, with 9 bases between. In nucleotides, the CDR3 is TGTGCCAGCAGCTTATCACAGTCGGAGACCCAGTACTTC. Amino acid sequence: CASSLSQSETQYF.

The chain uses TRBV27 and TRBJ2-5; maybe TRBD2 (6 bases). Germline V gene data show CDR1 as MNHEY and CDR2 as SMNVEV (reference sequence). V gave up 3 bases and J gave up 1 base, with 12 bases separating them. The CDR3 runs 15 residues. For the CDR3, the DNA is TGTGCCAGCAGTTTGGCCGGGACTTTCCAAGAGACCCAGTACTTC. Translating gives CASSLAGTFQETQYF.

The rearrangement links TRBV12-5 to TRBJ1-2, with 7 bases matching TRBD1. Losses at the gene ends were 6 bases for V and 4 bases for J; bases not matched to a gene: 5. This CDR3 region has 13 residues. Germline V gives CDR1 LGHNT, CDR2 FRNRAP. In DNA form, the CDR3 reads TGTGCTAGTGGGCTAGACAGGGTCTATGGCTACACCTTC. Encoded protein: CASGLDRVYGYTF.

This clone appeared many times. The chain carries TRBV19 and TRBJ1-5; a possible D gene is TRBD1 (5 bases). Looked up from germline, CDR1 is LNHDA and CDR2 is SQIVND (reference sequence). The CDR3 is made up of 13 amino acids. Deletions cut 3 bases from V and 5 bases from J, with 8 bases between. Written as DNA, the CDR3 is TGTGCCAGTAGTATGGGCAGGGATCAGCCCCAGCATTTT. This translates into CASSMGRDQPQHF.

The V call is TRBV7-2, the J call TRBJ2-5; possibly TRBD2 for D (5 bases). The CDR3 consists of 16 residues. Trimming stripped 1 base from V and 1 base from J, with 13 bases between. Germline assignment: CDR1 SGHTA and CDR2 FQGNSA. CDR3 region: CASSLVVGVSQETQYF. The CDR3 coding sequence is TGTGCCAGCAGCTTAGTAGTGGGAGTCTCCCAAGAGACCCAGTACTTC.

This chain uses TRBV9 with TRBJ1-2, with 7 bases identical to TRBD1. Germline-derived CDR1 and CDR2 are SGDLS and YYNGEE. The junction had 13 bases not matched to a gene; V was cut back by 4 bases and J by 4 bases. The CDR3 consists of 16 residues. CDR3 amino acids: CASSSAPGQLAYGYTF. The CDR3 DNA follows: TGTGCCAGCAGCAGCGCGCCGGGACAGTTAGCCTATGGCTACACCTTC.

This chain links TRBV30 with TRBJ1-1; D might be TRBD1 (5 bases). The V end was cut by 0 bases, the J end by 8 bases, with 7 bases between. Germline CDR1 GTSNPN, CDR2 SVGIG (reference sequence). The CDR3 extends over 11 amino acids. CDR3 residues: CAWSVGGEAFF. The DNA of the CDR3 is TGTGCCTGGAGTGTGGGGGGAGAAGCTTTCTTT.

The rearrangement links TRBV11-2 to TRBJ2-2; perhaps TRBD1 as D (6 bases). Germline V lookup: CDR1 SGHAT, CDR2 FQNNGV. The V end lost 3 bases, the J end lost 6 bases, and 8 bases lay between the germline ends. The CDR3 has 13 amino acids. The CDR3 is CASSFRGSGELFF. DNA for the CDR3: TGTGCCAGCAGCTTCAGGGGTTCCGGGGAGCTGTTTTTT.

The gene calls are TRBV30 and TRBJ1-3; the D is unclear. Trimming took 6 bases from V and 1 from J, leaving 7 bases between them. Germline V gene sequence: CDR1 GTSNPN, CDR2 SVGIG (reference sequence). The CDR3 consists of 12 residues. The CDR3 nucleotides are TGTGCCTGTCGAGGGTCTGGAAACACCATATATTTT. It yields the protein CACRGSGNTIYF.

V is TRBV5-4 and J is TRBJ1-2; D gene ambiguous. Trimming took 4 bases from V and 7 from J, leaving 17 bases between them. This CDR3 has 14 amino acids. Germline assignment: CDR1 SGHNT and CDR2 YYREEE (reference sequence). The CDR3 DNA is TGTGCCAGCAGCCATCGAGGCAGTCCACGTGGCTACACCTTC. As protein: CASSHRGSPRGYTF.

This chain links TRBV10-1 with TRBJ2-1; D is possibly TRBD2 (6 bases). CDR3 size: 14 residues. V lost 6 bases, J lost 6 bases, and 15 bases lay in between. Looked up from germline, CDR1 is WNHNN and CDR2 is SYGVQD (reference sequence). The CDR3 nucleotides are TGCGCCAGCAGCGCCGGAGGGGCCAGCAATGAGCAGTTCTTC. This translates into CASSAGGASNEQFF.

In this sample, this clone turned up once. CDR3 amino acids: CSVEFWDKETQYF. DNA of the CDR3: TGCAGCGTTGAATTTTGGGACAAAGAGACCCAGTACTTC. This chain uses TRBV29-1 with TRBJ2-5; D possibly corresponds to TRBD1 (6 bases). V lost 2 bases, J lost 3 bases, and 10 bases lay in between. Looked up from germline, CDR1 is SQVTM and CDR2 is ANQGSEA. The CDR3 consists of 13 residues.

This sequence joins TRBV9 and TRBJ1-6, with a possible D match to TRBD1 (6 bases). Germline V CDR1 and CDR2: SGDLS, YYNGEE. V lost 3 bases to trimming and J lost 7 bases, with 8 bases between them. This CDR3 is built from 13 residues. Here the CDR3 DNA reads TGTGCCAGCAGCGATACAGGGAATTCACCCCTCCACTTT. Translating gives CASSDTGNSPLHF.

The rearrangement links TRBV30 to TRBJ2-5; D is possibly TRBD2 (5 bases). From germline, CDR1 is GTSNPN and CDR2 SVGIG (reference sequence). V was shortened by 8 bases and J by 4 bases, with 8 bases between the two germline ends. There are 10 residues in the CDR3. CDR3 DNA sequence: TGTGCCGCCAGCGGAGAGACCCAGTACTTC. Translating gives CAASGETQYF.